One sample yielded the 22 T cell receptor beta chains listed below, sequenced in a study of blood T cell repertoires in COVID-19. Produced via immunoSEQ multiplex PCR; TCRdb's table is partial and in-frame only. Of about 260,000 clones listed, 80% to 90% are singletons. Sequencing was performed on PBMCs or T cells enriched from blood (not recorded which). These receptors were obtained from a woman aged 40 to 55 who had been exposed to COVID-19.

This clone was seen a single time. The J gene is TRBJ2-7, the V gene TRBV7-2; 11 bases map to TRBD1. The CDR3 extends over 15 amino acids. CDR1 is SGHTA and CDR2 is FQGNSA in the germline V gene. The V segment lost 3 bases and the J segment 2 bases; nucleotides outside the gene matches: 3. DNA of the CDR3: TGTGCCAGCAGCTTCCAGGGACAGGGGGCCTACGAGCAGTACTTC. Residues: CASSFQGQGAYEQYF.

About this clone itself: This same CDR3 is encoded by further DNA sequences in the sample. The J gene is TRBJ2-2, the V gene TRBV5-1, with D hard to call. Germline lookup yields CDR1 SGHRS and CDR2 YFSETQ. The CDR3 runs to 15 residues. V was cut by 4 bases and J by 0 bases, with 10 bases left in between. DNA for the CDR3: TGCGCCAGCAGCGTCGACTCAACGAACACCGGGGAGCTGTTTTTT. Translating gives CASSVDSTNTGELFF.

The chain joins TRBV5-4 to TRBJ2-1; TRBD2 agrees at 14 bases. CDR3 size: 16 residues. Unmatched junction bases numbered 8, after V lost 4 bases and J lost 8 bases. Germline V gene data show CDR1 as SGHNT and CDR2 as YYREEE (reference sequence). CDR3 in DNA: TGTGCCAGCAGCCCACCGACTAGCGGGGGGGCATATGAGCAGTTCTTC. Protein sequence: CASSPPTSGGAYEQFF. The variable domain in full, with the rest retrieved from reference TRBV5-4 and TRBJ2-1, is ETGVTQSPTHLIKTRGQQVTLRCSSQSGHNTVSWYQQALGQGPQFIFQYYREEENGRGNFPPRFSGLQFPNYSSELNVNALELDDSALYLCASSPPTSGGAYEQFFGPGTRLTVL.

The chain recombines TRBV21-1 with TRBJ2-5; the DNA was not compared with TRBD1, the D call given in the table. TRBV21-1 is shown as a pseudogene. The CDR3 totals 13 residues. CDR3 amino acids: CASRPRGGETQYF. CDR3 DNA sequence: TGTGCCAGCAGGCCTAGGGGTGGAGAGACCCAGTACTTC.

Only one count was recorded for this clone. CDR3 in DNA: TGTGCCAGCAGTTTGACAGACCCGCACACCATATATTTT. This sequence encodes CASSLTDPHTIYF. The chain recombines TRBV12-3 or TRBV12-4 with TRBJ1-3, with D perhaps TRBD1 (5 bases). The CDR3 totals 13 residues. The V end was cut by 3 bases, the J end by 8 bases, with 11 bases between.

V gene TRBV10-3 combines with J gene TRBJ1-1; unclear D gene. CDR1 ENHRY and CDR2 SYGVKD come from the germline V gene. The V gene lost 4 bases and the J gene lost 1 base, with 13 bases spanning the gap. There are 15 residues in the CDR3. The CDR3: CAISATLDTNTEAFF. The CDR3, as DNA: TGTGCCATCAGTGCCACCTTAGACACGAACACTGAAGCTTTCTTT.

This chain connects TRBV2 to TRBJ1-1; no firm D call. The CDR3 spans 14 residues. V lost 1 base to trimming and J lost 5 bases, with 11 bases between them. From germline, CDR1 is SNHLY and CDR2 FYNNEI. Here the CDR3 reads CASSEDPRRTEAFF. DNA of the CDR3: TGTGCCAGCAGTGAAGACCCCCGCAGGACTGAAGCTTTCTTT.

The chain uses TRBV3-1 (or the pseudogene TRBV3-2) and TRBJ1-5, with D possibly TRBD1 on 6 matching bases. V dropped 3 bases and J dropped 7 bases, with 13 bases sitting between them. The CDR3 loop spans 14 amino acids. Looked up from germline, CDR1 is LGHDT and CDR2 is YNNKEL (reference sequence). The CDR3 reads CASSHPDRHQPQHF. CDR3 nucleotides: TGTGCCAGCAGCCACCCCGACAGGCACCAGCCCCAGCATTTT.

The chain has TRBV28 and TRBJ2-7; possible D gene TRBD1, 6 bases. CDR1 is MDHEN and CDR2 is SYDVKM in the germline V gene. With 2 bases removed from V and 7 bases from J, the gap between germline ends came to 12 bases. The CDR3 is made up of 13 amino acids. DNA of the CDR3: TGTGCCAGCAGTTTAGTGGACAGAGGAGAGCAGTACGTC. It specifies CASSLVDRGEQYV.

The chain has TRBV19 and TRBJ2-1; 9 bases match TRBD2. The CDR3 has 15 amino acids. V shed 7 bases, J shed 4 bases, and the junction held 8 bases outside the gene matches. Germline V CDR1 and CDR2: LNHDA, SQIVND (reference sequence). The CDR3 loop reads CASIAGAIGYNEQFF. The CDR3 region has the DNA TGTGCCAGTATAGCGGGAGCCATAGGTTACAATGAGCAGTTCTTC.

The chain has TRBV19 and TRBJ1-5, with 9 bases that match TRBD1. Germline-derived CDR1 and CDR2 are LNHDA and SQIVND (reference sequence). The CDR3 runs to 16 residues. With 7 bases clipped from V and 4 bases from J, the junction kept 11 bases outside the gene matches. The CDR3 region is CASTLSGTGPNQPQHF. CDR3 nucleotides: TGTGCCAGTACCCTTTCGGGGACAGGGCCTAATCAGCCCCAGCATTTT.

This sequence joins TRBV11-2 and TRBJ1-2; D unresolved. The ends were cut back, 4 bases at V and 8 bases at J, with 8 bases in the middle. From germline, CDR1 is SGHAT and CDR2 FQNNGV. CDR3 length: 11 amino acids. In nucleotides, the CDR3 is TGTGCCAGCAGCTACCTATACGGCTACACCTTC. Translated, it gives CASSYLYGYTF.

This clone appeared a single time. The rearrangement uses TRBV20-1 and TRBJ2-2; TRBD1 matches at 8 bases. J gave up 2 bases and V 3 bases, and 8 bases lay outside the gene matches. The CDR3 length is 16 residues. From germline, CDR1 is DFQATT and CDR2 SNEGSKA (reference sequence). CDR3 sequence (DNA): TGCAGTGCTAGTAGATCGGGGACAGGTAACACCGGGGAGCTGTTTTTT. Amino acid sequence: CSASRSGTGNTGELFF.

The rearrangement joins TRBV5-4 to TRBJ1-1; TRBD1 agrees at 9 bases. The CDR3 spans 15 residues. CDR1 and CDR2 from the germline V gene are SGHNT and YYREEE (reference sequence). V shed 2 bases and J 1 base; nucleotides not matched to a gene: 3. The CDR3 here is CASSLGQGRNTEAFF. Written as DNA, the CDR3 is TGTGCCAGCAGCTTAGGACAGGGGCGGAACACTGAAGCTTTCTTT. Drawing the rest from reference TRBV5-4 and TRBJ1-1, the complete variable domain is ETGVTQSPTHLIKTRGQQVTLRCSSQSGHNTVSWYQQALGQGPQFIFQYYREEENGRGNFPPRFSGLQFPNYSSELNVNALELDDSALYLCASSLGQGRNTEAFFGQGTRLTVV.

The J gene is TRBJ1-4, the V gene TRBV5-6, with D tentatively TRBD1 (5 bases). The CDR3 is 14 residues long. Germline CDR1 is SGHDT and CDR2 is YYEEEE. The germline V and J ends were trimmed by 4 bases and 8 bases, with 15 bases remaining between them. CDR3 loop: CASSDAGGEEKLFF. CDR3 nucleotides: TGTGCCAGCAGCGACGCGGGGGGTGAGGAAAAACTGTTTTTT.

This clone was found once. This rearrangement joins TRBV10-3 to TRBJ1-6; TRBD1 agrees at 8 bases. The CDR3 length is 14 residues. Trimming took 5 bases from V and 5 from J; bases not matched to a gene: 2. Per the germline V gene, CDR1 is ENHRY and CDR2 is SYGVKD. The CDR3 nucleotides read TGTGCCATCAGTCCGGACAGGGATAATTCACCCCTCCACTTT. Translating it yields CAISPDRDNSPLHF.

The genes are TRBV2 and TRBJ1-5; D may be TRBD1 (6 bases). Trimming took 3 bases from V and 4 from J, leaving 10 bases between them. Germline loops: CDR1 SNHLY, CDR2 FYNNEI. This CDR3 region has 14 residues. CDR3: CASSEEQGNQPQHF. In DNA, the CDR3 is TGTGCCAGCAGTGAGGAACAGGGAAATCAGCCCCAGCATTTT.

The chain couples TRBV27 to TRBJ1-4, with 8 positions matching TRBD1. Unmatched junction bases numbered 4, after V lost 3 bases and J lost 7 bases. The germline CDR1 and CDR2 sequences are MNHEY and SMNVEV (reference sequence). The length of the CDR3 is 14 residues. CDR3 sequence reads: CASSFRTGFEKLFF. The CDR3 DNA reads as TGTGCCAGCAGTTTCCGGACAGGGTTTGAAAAACTGTTTTTT.

This clone was seen repeatedly, ten times or more. The CDR3 is CASSNLQRGQDELFF. The CDR3 bases are TGCGCCAGCAGTAACCTTCAGAGGGGGCAGGACGAACTGTTTTTT. The genes are TRBV10-1 and TRBJ1-4, with 7 bases fitting TRBD1. The CDR3 extends over 15 amino acids. V trimming: 5 bases; J trimming: 12 bases; junction bases outside the gene matches: 15. Germline CDR1 and CDR2: WNHNN and SYGVQD (reference sequence).

This sequence joins TRBV3-1 (or the pseudogene TRBV3-2) and TRBJ2-7, with a weak D call TRBD2 (5 bases). Germline lookup yields CDR1 LGHDT and CDR2 YNNKEL (reference sequence). This CDR3 has 13 amino acids. V lost 4 bases and J lost 3, with 10 bases in between. CDR3 in DNA: TGTGCCAGCAGCCTACCGGGGAACTACGAGCAGTACTTC. It is translated as CASSLPGNYEQYF.

The rearrangement links TRBV7-9 to TRBJ2-5; D is perhaps TRBD2 (6 bases). CDR1 and CDR2 from the germline V gene are SEHNR and FQNEAQ (reference sequence). The CDR3 consists of 17 residues. V was cut by 0 bases and J by 2 bases, with 16 bases left in between. The chain's CDR3 is CASSLAEGRRRQETQYF. The CDR3 DNA reads TGTGCCAGCAGCTTAGCGGAGGGGAGACGGAGGCAAGAGACCCAGTACTTC.

J is TRBJ1-5 and V is TRBV28; D is unresolved. This CDR3 has 18 residues. Deletions cut 3 bases from V and 0 bases from J, with 18 bases between. The germline V gene encodes CDR1 MDHEN and CDR2 SYDVKM. CDR3 in amino acids: CASSFQGGRGGSNQPQHF. Written as DNA, the CDR3 is TGTGCCAGCAGTTTTCAAGGTGGGCGGGGAGGTAGCAATCAGCCCCAGCATTTT.